This TCR beta chain is from a study of CD8 T cells in ankylosing spondylitis. By quantitative 5'-RACE with molecular barcodes, the TCR beta libraries were made. MiXCR was run by TCRdb on the 5' RACE reads, yielding one entry per CDR3 protein. The repertoire holds some 150,000 distinct CDR3 sequences, under 45% seen once, with approximately 14% in the top ten. General study results and limits: The clones that were linked to disease were reported to be significantly enriched in matched synovial fluid samples from ankylosing spondylitis patients. Clones that were linked to disease were CD8+ and were relatively rare in peripheral blood.

The CDR3 loop spans 13 amino acids. Trimming left V 7 bases short and J 1 base short, with 10 bases between. Germline CDR1 is WSHSY and CDR2 is SAAADI. This clonotype was picked up a small number of times. No antigen is known for it. This TCR was recovered from a male donor with ankylosing spondylitis. Sequencing was done on a sample of synovial fluid, either unsorted or a sorted T cell fraction (not recorded which). This chain connects TRBV10-2 to TRBJ1-2; D remains ambiguous. The CDR3 DNA reads as TGCGCCAGCAAGGAAGGTAGTAACTATGGCTACACCTTC. Translating it yields CASKEGSNYGYTF.